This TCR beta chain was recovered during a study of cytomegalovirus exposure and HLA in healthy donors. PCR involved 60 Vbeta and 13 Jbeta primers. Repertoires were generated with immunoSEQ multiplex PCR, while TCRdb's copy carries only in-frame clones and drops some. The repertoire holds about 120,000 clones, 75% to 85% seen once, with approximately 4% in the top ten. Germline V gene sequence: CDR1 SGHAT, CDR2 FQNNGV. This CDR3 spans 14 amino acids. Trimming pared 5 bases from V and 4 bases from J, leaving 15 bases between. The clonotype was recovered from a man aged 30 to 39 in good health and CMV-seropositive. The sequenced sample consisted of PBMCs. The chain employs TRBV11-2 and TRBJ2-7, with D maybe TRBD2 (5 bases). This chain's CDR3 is CASSPRLEGYEQYF. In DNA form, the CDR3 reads TGTGCCAGCAGCCCCCGACTTGAGGGTTACGAGCAGTACTTC.